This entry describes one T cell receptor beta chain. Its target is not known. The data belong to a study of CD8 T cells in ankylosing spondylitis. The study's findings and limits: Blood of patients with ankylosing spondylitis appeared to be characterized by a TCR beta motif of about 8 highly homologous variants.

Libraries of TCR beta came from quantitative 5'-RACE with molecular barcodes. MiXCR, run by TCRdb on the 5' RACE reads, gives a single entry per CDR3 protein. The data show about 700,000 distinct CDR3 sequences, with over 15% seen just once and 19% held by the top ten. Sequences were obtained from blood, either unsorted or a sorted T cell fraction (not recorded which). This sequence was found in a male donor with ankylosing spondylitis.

The DNA of the CDR3 is TGTGCCAGCACTGAGCGGGAGACCTACAATGAGCAGTTCTTC. It yields the protein CASTERETYNEQFF. This chain joins TRBV6-2 or TRBV6-3 and TRBJ2-1; the match to TRBD2 covers 8 bases. There are 14 residues in the CDR3. V shed 7 bases, J shed 2 bases, and the junction held 4 bases outside the gene matches. CDR1 is MNHEY, CDR2 SVGEGT, per germline.